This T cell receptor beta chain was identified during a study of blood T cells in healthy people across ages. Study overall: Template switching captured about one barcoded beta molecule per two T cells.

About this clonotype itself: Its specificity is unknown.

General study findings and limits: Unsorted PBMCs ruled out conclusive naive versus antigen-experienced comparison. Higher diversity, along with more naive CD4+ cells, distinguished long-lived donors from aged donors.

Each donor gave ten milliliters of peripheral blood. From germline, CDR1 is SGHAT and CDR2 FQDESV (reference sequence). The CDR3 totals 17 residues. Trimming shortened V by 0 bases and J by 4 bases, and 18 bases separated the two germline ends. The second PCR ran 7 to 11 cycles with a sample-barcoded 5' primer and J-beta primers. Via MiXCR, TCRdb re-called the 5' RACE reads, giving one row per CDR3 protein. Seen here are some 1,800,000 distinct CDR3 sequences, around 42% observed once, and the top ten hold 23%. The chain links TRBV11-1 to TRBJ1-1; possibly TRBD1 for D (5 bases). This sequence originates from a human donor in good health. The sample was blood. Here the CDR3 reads CASSLALGALGITEAFF. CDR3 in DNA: TGTGCCAGCAGCTTAGCGCTAGGGGCCCTCGGGATCACTGAAGCTTTCTTT.